This T cell receptor (beta chain) was retrieved from a study of blood T cell repertoires in COVID-19. Generated by immunoSEQ multiplex PCR, the TCRdb table keeps only in-frame clones and is missing some. Here the sample spans some 200,000 clones, 65% to 90% being singletons. The V gene's germline CDR1 is MGHRA and CDR2 YSYEKL. Trimming shortened V by 0 bases and J by 0 bases, and 9 bases separated the two germline ends. CDR3 length: 16 residues. Sample: peripheral blood. The TCR sequence derives from a woman between 65 and 79 years old with COVID-19, enrolled during active disease. The rearrangement links TRBV4-1 to TRBJ1-3; D gene ambiguous. The DNA of the CDR3 is TGCGCCAGCAGCCAAGATGGCAGGCTCTCTGGAAACACCATATATTTT. Translation: CASSQDGRLSGNTIYF.